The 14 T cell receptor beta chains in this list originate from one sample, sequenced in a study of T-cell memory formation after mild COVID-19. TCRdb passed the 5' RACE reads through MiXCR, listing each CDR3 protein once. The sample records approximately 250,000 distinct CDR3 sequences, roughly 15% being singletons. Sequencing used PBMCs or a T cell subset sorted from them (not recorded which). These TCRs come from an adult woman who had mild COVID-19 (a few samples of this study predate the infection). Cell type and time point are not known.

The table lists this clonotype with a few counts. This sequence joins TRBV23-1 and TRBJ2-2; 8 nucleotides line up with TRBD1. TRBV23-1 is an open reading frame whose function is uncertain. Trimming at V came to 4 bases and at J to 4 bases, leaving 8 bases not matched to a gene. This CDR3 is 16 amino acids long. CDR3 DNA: TGCGCCAGCAGTCCCAGGACAGGGTTAATCACCGGGGAGCTGTTTTTT. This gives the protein CASSPRTGLITGELFF.

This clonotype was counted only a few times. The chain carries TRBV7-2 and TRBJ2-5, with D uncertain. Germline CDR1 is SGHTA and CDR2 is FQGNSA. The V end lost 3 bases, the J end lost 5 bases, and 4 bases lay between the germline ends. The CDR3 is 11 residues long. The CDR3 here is CASSFYETQYF. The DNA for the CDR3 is TGTGCCAGCAGCTTCTACGAGACCCAGTACTTC.

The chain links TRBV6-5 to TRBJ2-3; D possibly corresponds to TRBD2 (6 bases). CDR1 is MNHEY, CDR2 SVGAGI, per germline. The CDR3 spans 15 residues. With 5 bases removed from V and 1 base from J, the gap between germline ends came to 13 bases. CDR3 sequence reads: CASSQMDYGTDTQYF. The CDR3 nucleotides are TGTGCCAGCAGTCAGATGGACTACGGCACAGATACGCAGTATTTT.

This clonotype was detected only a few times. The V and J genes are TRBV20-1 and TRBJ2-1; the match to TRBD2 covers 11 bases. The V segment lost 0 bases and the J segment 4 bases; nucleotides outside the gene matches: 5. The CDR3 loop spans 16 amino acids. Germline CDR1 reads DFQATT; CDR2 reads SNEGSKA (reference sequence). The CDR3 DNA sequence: TGCAGTGCTAGAGATTCGGCTAGCGGGAGGTACAATGAGCAGTTCTTC. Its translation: CSARDSASGRYNEQFF.

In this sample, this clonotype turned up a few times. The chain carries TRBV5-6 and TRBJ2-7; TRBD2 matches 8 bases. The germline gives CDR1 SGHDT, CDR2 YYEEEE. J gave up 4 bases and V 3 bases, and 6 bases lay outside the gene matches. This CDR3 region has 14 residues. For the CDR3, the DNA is TGTGCCAGCAGCTCGGAGCGGGGGACTTACGAGCAGTACTTC. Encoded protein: CASSSERGTYEQYF. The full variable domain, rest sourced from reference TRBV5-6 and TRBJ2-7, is DAGVTQSPTHLIKTRGQQVTLRCSPKSGHDTVSWYQQALGQGPQFIFQYYEEEERQRGNFPDRFSGHQFPNYSSELNVNALLLGDSALYLCASSSERGTYEQYFGPGTRLTVT.

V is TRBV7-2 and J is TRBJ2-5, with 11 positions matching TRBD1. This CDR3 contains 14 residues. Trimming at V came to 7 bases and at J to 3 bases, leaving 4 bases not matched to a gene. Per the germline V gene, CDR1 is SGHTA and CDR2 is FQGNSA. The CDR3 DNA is TGTGCCAGCATCTGGGACAGGGGGGAAGAGACCCAGTACTTC. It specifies CASIWDRGEETQYF. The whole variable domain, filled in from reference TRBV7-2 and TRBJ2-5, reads GAGVSQSPSNKVTEKGKDVELRCDPISGHTALYWYRQSLGQGLEFLIYFQGNSAPDKSGLPSDRFSAERTGGSVSTLTIQRTQQEDSAVYLCASIWDRGEETQYFGPGTRLLVL.

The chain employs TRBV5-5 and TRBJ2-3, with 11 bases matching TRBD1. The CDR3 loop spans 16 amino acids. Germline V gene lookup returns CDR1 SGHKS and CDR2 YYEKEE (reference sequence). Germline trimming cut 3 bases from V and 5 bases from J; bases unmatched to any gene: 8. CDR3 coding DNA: TGTGCCAGCAGCTCTAGGACAGGGGGCTCGGGAGATACGCAGTATTTT. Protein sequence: CASSSRTGGSGDTQYF.

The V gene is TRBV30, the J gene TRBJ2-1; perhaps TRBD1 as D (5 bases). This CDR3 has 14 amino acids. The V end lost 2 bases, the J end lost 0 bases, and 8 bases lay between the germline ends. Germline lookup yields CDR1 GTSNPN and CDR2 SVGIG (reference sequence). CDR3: CAWSIQVSYNEQFF. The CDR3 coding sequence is TGTGCCTGGAGTATACAGGTCTCCTACAATGAGCAGTTCTTC.

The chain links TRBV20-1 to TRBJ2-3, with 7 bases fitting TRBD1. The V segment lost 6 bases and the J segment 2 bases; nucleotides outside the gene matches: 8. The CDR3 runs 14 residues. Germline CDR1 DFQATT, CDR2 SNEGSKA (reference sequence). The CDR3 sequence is CSAARDSPTDTQYF. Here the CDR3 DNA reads TGCAGTGCCGCCCGGGACAGCCCCACAGATACGCAGTATTTT.

The CDR3 sequence is CASSPAKLSSYEQYF. As DNA, the CDR3 is TGTGCCAGCAGCCCGGCCAAGCTCAGCTCCTACGAGCAGTACTTC. This chain uses TRBV6-2 or TRBV6-3 with TRBJ2-7; no clear D. Germline V gives CDR1 MNHEY, CDR2 SVGEGT. V shed 6 bases and J shed 0 bases, with 15 bases lying between them. CDR3 length: 15 residues.

The CDR3 sequence is CASSLKPRRAGRNTGELFF. The DNA for the CDR3 is TGTGCCAGCAGCTTAAAGCCTAGACGGGCGGGGAGGAACACCGGGGAGCTGTTTTTT. This chain joins TRBV7-3 and TRBJ2-2, with D perhaps matching TRBD2 (6 bases). This CDR3 region has 19 residues. The ends were cut back, 1 base at V and 1 base at J, with 19 bases in the middle. In germline, CDR1 is SGHTA, CDR2 FQGTGA.

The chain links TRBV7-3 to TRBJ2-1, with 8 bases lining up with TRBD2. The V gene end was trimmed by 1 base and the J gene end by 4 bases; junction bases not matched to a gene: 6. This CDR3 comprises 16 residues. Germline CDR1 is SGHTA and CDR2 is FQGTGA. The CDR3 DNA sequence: TGTGCCAGCAGCTTAAACCCGGGGGGGCGTTACAATGAGCAGTTCTTC. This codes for CASSLNPGGRYNEQFF.

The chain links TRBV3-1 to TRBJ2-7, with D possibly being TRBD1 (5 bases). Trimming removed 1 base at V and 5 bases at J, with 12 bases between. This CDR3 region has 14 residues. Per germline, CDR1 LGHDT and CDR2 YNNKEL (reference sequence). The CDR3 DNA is TGTGCCAGCAGCCAAGTCTCAGGGAAGGACGAGCAGTACTTC. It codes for CASSQVSGKDEQYF.

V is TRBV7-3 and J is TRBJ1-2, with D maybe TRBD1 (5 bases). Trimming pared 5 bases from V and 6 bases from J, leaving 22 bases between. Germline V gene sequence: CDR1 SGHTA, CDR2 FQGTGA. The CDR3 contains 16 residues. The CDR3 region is CASSPGGEGSKNGYTF. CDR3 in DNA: TGTGCCAGCAGCCCCGGGGGAGAGGGGAGTAAGAATGGCTACACCTTC.